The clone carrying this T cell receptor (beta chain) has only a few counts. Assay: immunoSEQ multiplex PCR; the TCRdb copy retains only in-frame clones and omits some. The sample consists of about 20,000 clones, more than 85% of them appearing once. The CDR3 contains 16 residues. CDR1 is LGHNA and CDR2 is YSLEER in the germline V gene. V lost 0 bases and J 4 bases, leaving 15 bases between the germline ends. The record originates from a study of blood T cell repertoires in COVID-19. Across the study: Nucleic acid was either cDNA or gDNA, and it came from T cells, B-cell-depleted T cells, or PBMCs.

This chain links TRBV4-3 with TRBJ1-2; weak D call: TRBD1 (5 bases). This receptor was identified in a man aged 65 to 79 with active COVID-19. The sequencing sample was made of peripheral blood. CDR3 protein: CASSQDWGRGTYGYTF. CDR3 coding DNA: TGCGCCAGCAGCCAAGATTGGGGACGGGGGACCTATGGCTACACCTTC.